This section outlines one TCR beta chain sequence together with its context. The antigen remains unidentified. TCRdb itself ran the 5' RACE reads through MiXCR, one entry per CDR3 protein. The sample carries more than 65,000 distinct CDR3 sequences, roughly an eighth recorded once. This entry belongs to a study of early T cells in non-severe SARS-CoV-2 infection. The CDR3 has 16 amino acids. V lost 4 bases, J lost 1 base, and 5 bases stayed unmatched. Germline lookup yields CDR1 SGHRS and CDR2 YFSETQ. Points from the study as a whole: Reliance on VDJdb matching favored anti-spike CD8 responses; private and CD4 specificities were missed.

This chain joins TRBV5-1 and TRBJ2-5; 12 nucleotides line up with TRBD2. This TCR was recovered from an adult who was a healthcare worker with PCR-confirmed SARS-CoV-2 infection or an uninfected control (not recorded which). Sample: whole blood. CDR3 protein: CASSRGLAGTQETQYF. The CDR3 nucleotides read TGCGCCAGCAGCCGAGGACTAGCGGGGACCCAAGAGACCCAGTACTTC.